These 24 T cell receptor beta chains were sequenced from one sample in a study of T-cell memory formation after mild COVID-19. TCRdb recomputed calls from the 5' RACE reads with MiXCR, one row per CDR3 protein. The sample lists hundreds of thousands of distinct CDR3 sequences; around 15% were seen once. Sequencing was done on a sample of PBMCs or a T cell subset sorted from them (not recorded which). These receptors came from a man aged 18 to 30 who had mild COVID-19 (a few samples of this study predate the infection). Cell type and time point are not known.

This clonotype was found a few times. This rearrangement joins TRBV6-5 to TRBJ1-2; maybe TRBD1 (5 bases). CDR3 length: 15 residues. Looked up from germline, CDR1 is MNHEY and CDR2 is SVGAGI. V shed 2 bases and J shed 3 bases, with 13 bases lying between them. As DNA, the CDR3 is TGTGCCAGCAGTTACCGGCTATCAGGGCACTATGGCTACACCTTC. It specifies CASSYRLSGHYGYTF.

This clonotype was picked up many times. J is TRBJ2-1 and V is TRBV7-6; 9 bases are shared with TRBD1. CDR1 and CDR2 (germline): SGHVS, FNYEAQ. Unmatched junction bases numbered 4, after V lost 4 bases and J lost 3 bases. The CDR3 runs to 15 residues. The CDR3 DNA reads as TGTGCCAGCAGCTCGACAGGGGGATTCTACAATGAGCAGTTCTTC. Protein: CASSSTGGFYNEQFF.

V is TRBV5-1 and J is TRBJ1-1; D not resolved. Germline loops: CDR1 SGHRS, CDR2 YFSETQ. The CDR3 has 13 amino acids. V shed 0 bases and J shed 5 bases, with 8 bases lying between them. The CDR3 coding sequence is TGCGCCAGCAGCTTGGTGTCGAAAACTGAAGCTTTCTTT. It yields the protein CASSLVSKTEAFF.

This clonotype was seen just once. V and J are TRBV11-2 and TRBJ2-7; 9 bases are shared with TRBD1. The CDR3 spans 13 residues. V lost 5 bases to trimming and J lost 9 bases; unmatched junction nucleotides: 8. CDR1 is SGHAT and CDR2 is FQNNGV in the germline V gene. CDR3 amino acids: CASSMGQGEGQYV. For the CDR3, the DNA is TGTGCCAGCAGCATGGGACAGGGAGAAGGGCAGTACGTC.

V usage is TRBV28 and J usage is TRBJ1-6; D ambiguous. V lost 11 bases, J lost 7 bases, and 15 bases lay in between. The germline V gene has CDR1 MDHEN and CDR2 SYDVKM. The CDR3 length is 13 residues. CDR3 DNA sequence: TGTGCCGCCTACCGGGATCAAAATTCACCCCTCCACTTT. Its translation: CAAYRDQNSPLHF. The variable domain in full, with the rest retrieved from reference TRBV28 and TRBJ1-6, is DVKVTQSSRYLVKRTGEKVFLECVQDMDHENMFWYRQDPGLGLRLIYFSYDVKMKEKGDIPEGYSVSREKKERFSLILESASTNQTSMYLCAAYRDQNSPLHFGNGTRLTVT.

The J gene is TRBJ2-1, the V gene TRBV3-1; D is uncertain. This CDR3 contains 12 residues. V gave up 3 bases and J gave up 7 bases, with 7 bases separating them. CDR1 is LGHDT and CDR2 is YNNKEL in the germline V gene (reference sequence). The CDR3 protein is CASSHEGNEQFF. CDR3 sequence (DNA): TGTGCCAGCAGCCACGAAGGGAATGAGCAGTTCTTC.

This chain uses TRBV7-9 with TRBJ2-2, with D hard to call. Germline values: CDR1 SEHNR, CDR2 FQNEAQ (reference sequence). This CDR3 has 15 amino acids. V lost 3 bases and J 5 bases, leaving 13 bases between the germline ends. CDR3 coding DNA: TGTGCCAGCAGCTTGCTGGGGTTGAGGACCGGGGAGCTGTTTTTT. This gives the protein CASSLLGLRTGELFF.

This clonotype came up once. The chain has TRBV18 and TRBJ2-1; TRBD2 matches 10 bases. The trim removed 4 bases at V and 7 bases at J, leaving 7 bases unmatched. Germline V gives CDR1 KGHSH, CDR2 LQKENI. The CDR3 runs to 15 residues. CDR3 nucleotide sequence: TGTGCCAGCTCACGTAGCGGGGGGTCCGGGAATGAGCAGTTCTTC. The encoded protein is CASSRSGGSGNEQFF.

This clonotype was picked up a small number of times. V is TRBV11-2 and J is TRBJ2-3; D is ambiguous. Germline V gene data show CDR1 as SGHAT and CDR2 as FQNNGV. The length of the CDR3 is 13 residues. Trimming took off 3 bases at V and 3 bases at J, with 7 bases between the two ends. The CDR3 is CASSFYATDTQYF. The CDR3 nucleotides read TGTGCCAGCAGCTTTTACGCGACAGATACGCAGTATTTT.

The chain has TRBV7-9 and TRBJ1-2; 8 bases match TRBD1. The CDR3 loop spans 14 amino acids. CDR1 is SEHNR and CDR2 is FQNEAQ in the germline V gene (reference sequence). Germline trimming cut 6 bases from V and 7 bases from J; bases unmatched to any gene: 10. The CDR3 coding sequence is TGTGCCAGCAGTGTTGGGGACAGGTCGGGTGGCTACACCTTC. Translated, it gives CASSVGDRSGGYTF.

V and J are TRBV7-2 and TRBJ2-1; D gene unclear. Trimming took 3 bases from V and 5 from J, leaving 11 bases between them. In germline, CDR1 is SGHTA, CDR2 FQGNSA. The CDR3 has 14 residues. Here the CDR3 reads CASSLRTSDNEQFF. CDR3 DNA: TGTGCCAGCAGCTTGCGCACCTCTGACAATGAGCAGTTCTTC. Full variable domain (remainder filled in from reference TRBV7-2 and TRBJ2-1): GAGVSQSPSNKVTEKGKDVELRCDPISGHTALYWYRQSLGQGLEFLIYFQGNSAPDKSGLPSDRFSAERTGGSVSTLTIQRTQQEDSAVYLCASSLRTSDNEQFFGPGTRLTVL.

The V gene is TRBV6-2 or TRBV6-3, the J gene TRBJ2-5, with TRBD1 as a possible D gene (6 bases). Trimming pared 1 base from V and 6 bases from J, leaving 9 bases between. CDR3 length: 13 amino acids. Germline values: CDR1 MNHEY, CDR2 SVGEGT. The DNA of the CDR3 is TGTGCCAGCAGTTACTACAGGGCTCAGACCCAGTACTTC. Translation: CASSYYRAQTQYF.

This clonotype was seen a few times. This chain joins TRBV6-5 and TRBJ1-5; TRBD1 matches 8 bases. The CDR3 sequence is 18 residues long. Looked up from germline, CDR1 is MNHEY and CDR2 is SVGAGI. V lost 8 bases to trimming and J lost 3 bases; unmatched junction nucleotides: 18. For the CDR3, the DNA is TGTGCCAGCCGCCCAGGCCCTCTCGGACAGGGACACAATCAGCCCCAGCATTTT. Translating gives CASRPGPLGQGHNQPQHF.

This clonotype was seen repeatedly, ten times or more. CDR3 nucleotide sequence: TGCGCCAGCAGCCTCGACGGACCTGGAGAGACCCAGTACTTC. This sequence encodes CASSLDGPGETQYF. V and J are TRBV5-1 and TRBJ2-5; D is ambiguous. Germline CDR1 and CDR2: SGHRS and YFSETQ. V lost 4 bases, J lost 4 bases, and 14 bases lay in between. The CDR3 sequence is 14 residues long.

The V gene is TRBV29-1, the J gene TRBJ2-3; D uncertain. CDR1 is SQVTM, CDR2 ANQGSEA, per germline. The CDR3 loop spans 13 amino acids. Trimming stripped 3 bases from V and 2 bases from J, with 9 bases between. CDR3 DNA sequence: TGCAGCGTTGATTGGTCAGTCACAGATACGCAGTATTTT. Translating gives CSVDWSVTDTQYF.

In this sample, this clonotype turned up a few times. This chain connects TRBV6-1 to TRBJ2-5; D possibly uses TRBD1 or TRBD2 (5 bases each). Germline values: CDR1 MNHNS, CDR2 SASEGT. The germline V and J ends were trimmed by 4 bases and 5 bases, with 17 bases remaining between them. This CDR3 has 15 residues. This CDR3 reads CASSGSDGGAETQYF. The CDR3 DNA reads TGTGCCAGCAGTGGATCCGATGGGGGTGCGGAGACCCAGTACTTC.

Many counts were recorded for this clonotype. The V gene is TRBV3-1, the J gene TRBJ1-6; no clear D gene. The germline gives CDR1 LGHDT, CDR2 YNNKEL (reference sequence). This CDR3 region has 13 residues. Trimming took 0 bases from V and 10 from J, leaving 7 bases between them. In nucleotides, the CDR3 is TGTGCCAGCAGCCAAGATTGGTCGTCACCCCTCCACTTT. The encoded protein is CASSQDWSSPLHF.

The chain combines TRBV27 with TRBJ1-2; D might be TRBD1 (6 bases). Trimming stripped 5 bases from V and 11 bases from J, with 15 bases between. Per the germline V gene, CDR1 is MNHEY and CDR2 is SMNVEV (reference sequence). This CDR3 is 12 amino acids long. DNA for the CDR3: TGTGCCAGCAGTGAACAGGGCGGTTCGTACACCTTC. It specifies CASSEQGGSYTF.

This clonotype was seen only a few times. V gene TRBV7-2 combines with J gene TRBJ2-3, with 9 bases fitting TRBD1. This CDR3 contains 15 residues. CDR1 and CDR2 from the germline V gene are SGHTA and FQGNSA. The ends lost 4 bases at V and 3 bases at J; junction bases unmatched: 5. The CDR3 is CASSSGQGLTDTQYF. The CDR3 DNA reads TGTGCCAGCAGCTCGGGACAGGGTTTGACAGATACGCAGTATTTT.

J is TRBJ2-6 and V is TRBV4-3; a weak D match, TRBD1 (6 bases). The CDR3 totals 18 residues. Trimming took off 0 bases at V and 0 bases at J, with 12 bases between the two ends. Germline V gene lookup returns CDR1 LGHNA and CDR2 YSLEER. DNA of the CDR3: TGCGCCAGCAGCCAAGACCCGGGACATTTCTCTGGGGCCAACGTCCTGACTTTC. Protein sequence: CASSQDPGHFSGANVLTF.

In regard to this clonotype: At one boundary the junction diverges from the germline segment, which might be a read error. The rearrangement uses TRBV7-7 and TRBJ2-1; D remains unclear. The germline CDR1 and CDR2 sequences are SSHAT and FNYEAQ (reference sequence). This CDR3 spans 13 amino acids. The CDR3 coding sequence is TGTGCTAGCAGCTTAGACGGGTCCAATGAGCAGTTCTTC. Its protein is CASSLDGSNEQFF.

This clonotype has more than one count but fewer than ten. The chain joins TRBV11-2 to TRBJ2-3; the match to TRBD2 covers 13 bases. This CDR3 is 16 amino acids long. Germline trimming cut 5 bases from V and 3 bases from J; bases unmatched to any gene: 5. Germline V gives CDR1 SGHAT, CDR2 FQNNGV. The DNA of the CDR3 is TGTGCCAGCAGCCCGACTAGCGGGGGGTGGACAGATACGCAGTATTTT. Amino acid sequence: CASSPTSGGWTDTQYF.

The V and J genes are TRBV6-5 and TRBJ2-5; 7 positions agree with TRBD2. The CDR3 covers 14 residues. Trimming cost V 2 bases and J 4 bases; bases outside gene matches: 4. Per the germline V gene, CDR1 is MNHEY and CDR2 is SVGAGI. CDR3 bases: TGTGCCAGCAGTTACACGTGGGGGGGAGAGACCCAGTACTTC. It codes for CASSYTWGGETQYF.

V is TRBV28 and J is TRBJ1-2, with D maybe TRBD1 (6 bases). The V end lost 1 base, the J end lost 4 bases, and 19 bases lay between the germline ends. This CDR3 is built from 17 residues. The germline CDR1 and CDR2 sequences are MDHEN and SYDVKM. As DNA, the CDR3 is TGTGCCAGCAGTTTATCGGGGGCGGACAGTCGGGTCTATGGCTACACCTTC. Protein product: CASSLSGADSRVYGYTF.